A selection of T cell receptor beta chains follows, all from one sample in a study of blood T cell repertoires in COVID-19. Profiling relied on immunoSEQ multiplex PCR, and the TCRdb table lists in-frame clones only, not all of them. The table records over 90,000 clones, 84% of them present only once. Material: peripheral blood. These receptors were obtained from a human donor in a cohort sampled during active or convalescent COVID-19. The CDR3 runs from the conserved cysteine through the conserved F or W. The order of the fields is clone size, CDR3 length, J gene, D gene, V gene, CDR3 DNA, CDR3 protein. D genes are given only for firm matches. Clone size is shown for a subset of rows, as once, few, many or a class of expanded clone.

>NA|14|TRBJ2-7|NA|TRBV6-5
TGTGCCAGCAGTTACCCCCGGTTCCTCTACGAGCAGTACTTC
CASSYPRFLYEQYF
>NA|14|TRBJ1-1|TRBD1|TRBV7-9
TGTGCCAGCGGCTCAGACAGGGGGAGGACTGAAGCTTTCTTT
CASGSDRGRTEAFF
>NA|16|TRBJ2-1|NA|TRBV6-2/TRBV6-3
TGTGCCAGCAGTCCACCGAGGAGCCTCTCCTACAATGAGCAGTTCTTC
CASSPPRSLSYNEQFF
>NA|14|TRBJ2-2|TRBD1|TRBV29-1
TGCAGCGTTTCCCCAGCAGGGGGCACCGGGGAGCTGTTTTTT
CSVSPAGGTGELFF
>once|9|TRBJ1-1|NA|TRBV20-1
TGCAGTGCTGGCCCCAGAGCTTTCTTT
CSAGPRAFF
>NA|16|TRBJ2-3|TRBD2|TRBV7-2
TGTGCCAGCAGCTTTGAGCGGGGGGCCATCACAGATACGCAGTATTTT
CASSFERGAITDTQYF
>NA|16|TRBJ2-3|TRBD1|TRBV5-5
TGTGCCAGCAGCTCGGGACAGGGGTCTATCACAGATACGCAGTATTTT
CASSSGQGSITDTQYF
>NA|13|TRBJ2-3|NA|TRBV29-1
TGCAGCGTTGAATACGAGGGAAGGGATACGCAGTATTTT
CSVEYEGRDTQYF
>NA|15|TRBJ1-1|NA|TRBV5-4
TGTGCCAGCAGCCGGGGTCGGGCGACGAACACTGAAGCTTTCTTT
CASSRGRATNTEAFF
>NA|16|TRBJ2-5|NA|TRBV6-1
TGTGCCAGCAGTGAAGTTCCAACAGGTCCCTTGGGCGCCCAGTACTTC
CASSEVPTGPLGAQYF
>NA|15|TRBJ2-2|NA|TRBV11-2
TGTGCCAGCAGCAAGCCGACTAGAAACACCGGGGAGCTGTTTTTT
CASSKPTRNTGELFF
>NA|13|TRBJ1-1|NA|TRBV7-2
TGTGCCAGCAGCTTTGAGCCGGGGACTGAAGCTTTCTTT
CASSFEPGTEAFF
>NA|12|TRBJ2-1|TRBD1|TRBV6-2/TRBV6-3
TGTGCCAGCAGTACAATACGGGACAGACGGTTCTTC
CASSTIRDRRFF
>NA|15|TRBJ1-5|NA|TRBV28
TGTGCCAGCAGTTTAAGCCTCTCTAGCAATCAGCCCCAGCATTTT
CASSLSLSSNQPQHF
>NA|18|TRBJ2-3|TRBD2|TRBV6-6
TGTGCCAGCAGTCCTCTAGCGGGGGGGGCCTCGCGCACAGATACGCAGTATTTT
CASSPLAGGASRTDTQYF
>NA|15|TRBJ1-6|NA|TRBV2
TGTGCCGGCCATGGGGGGTTTGATAGTAATTCACCCCTCCACTTT
CAGHGGFDSNSPLHF
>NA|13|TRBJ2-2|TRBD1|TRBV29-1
TGCAGCACAGGGACAGGGGACTCGGGGGAGCTGTTTTTT
CSTGTGDSGELFF
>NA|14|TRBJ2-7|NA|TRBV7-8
TGTGCCAGCAGCCTTCGACTACCTCCCCACGAGCAGTACTTC
CASSLRLPPHEQYF
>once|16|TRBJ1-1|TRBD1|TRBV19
TGTGCCAGTAGTACCTATCGGACAGGGGAGATCACTGAAGCTTTCTTT
CASSTYRTGEITEAFF
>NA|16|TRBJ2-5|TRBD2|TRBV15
TGTGCCACCAGCACCGGGGGGTTGGGCCCTGAAGAGACCCAGTACTTC
CATSTGGLGPEETQYF
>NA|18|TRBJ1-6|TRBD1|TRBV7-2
TGTGCCAGCAGCCCACGGGACAGCTTGAGCTCCTATAATTCACCCCTCCACTTT
CASSPRDSLSSYNSPLHF
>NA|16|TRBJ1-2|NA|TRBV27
TGTGCCAGCAGTGTAGGAGGGTCGGCACCTAACTATGGCTACACCTTC
CASSVGGSAPNYGYTF
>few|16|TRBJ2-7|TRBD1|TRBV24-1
TGTGCCACCAGTGATAGCCGGACAGGGATAACCTACGAGCAGTACTTC
CATSDSRTGITYEQYF
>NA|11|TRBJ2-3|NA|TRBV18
TGTGCCAGCTCACTCGGGGATACGCAGTATTTT
CASSLGDTQYF
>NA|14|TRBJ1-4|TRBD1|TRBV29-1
TGCAGCGTTTTAGACAGGGACTTCAATGAAAAACTGTTTTTT
CSVLDRDFNEKLFF
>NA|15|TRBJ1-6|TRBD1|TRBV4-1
TGCGCCAGCAGCCCACGCGGACAGGTGAATTCACCCCTCCACTTT
CASSPRGQVNSPLHF
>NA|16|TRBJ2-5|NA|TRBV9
TGTGCCAGCAGCGTTCGGGGTGACACCTCCGGGGAGACCCAGTACTTC
CASSVRGDTSGETQYF
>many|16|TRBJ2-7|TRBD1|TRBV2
TGTGCCAGCAGTGAACGCCCACCGGGACAGGGTTACGAGCAGTACTTC
CASSERPPGQGYEQYF
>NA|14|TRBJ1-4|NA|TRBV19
TGTGCCAGTAGTCCCCGCGGGGGGAATGAAAAACTGTTTTTT
CASSPRGGNEKLFF
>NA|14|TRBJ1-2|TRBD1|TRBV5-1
TGCGCCAGCAGCTTGGGGACAGGGATCGGGGGCTACACCTTC
CASSLGTGIGGYTF
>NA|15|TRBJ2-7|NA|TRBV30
TGTGCCTGGAGTAATCGCGGTGGCCGGTCCTACGAGCAGTACTTC
CAWSNRGGRSYEQYF
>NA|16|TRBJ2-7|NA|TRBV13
TGTGCCAGCAGCTTAGGCGCGACGGGGAGCTCCTACGAGCAGTACTTC
CASSLGATGSSYEQYF